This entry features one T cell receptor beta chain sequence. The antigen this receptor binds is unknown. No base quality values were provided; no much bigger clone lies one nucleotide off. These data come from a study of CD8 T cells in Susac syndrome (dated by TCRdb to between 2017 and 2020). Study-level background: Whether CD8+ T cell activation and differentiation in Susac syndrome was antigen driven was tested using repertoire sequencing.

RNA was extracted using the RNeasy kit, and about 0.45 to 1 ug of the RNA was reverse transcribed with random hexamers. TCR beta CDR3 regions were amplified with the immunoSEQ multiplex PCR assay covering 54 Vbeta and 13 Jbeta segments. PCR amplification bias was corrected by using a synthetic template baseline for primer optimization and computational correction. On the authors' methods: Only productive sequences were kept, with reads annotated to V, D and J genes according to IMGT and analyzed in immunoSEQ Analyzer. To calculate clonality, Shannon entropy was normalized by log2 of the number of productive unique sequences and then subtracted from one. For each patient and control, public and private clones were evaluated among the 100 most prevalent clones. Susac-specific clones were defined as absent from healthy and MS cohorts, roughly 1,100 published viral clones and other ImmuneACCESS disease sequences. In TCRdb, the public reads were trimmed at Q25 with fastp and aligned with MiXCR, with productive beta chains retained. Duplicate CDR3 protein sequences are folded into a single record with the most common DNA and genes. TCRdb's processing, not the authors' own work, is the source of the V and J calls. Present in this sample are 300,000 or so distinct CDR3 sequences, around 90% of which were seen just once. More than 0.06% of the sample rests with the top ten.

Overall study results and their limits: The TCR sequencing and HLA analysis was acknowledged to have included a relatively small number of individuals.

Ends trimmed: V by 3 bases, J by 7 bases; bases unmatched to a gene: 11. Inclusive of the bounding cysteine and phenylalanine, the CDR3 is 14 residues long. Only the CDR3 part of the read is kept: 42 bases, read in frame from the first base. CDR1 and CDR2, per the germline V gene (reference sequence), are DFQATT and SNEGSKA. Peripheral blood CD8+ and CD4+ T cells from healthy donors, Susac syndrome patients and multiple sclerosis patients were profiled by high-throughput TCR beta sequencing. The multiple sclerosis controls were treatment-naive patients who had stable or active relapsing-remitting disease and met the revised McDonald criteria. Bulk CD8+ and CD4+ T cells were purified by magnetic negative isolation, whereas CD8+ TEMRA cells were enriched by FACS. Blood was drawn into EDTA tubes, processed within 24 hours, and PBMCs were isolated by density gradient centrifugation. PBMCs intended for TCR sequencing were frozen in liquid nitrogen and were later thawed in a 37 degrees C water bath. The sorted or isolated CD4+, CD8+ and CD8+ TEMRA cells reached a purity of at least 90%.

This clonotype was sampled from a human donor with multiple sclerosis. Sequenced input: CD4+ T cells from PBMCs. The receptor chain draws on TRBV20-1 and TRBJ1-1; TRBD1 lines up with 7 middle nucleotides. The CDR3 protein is CSARFEGGSFEAFF. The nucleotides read TGCAGTGCTAGGTTCGAAGGGGGCTCCTTTGAAGCTTTCTTT.